This TCR beta chain was identified in a study of CD8+CD57+ T cells in acquired aplastic anemia. Study in general: An average of roughly 2.9 ug of DNA was obtained from sorted CD4+ and CD8+ cells. The study, taken as a whole, reports: Overlapping CD8+ CDR3 repertoires of patients and controls contained twenty-nine shared sequences. CD8+ Simpson's diversity did not differ significantly between patients and controls.

This CDR3 spans 16 amino acids. The germline CDR1 and CDR2 sequences are MNHEY and SVGAGI. V shed 2 bases and J shed 0 bases, with 13 bases lying between them. CD8+CD57+ cell expansion, shown by flow cytometry, had occurred in the patients selected for sequencing. At the time of blood sampling, patients had not yet received any therapy. A note on this clonotype: Its antigen is undetermined.

Genomic DNA acted as the template from which TCR beta VDJ combination and CDR3 sequence profiling were carried out. TCRdb analysed the reads with MiXCR anew, one entry per CDR3 protein. The data hold under 200,000 distinct CDR3 sequences, with around half observed a single time. The sample was sorted CD4+, CD8+, or CD8+CD57+ T cells (not recorded which) from PBMCs. This TCR was recovered from a human donor with aplastic anemia. The chain employs TRBV6-5 and TRBJ1-1, with D possibly matching TRBD1 (6 bases). Written as DNA, the CDR3 is TGTGCCAGCAGTTACCTCGGGGGGGCTTTGAACACTGAAGCTTTCTTT. Its translation: CASSYLGGALNTEAFF.